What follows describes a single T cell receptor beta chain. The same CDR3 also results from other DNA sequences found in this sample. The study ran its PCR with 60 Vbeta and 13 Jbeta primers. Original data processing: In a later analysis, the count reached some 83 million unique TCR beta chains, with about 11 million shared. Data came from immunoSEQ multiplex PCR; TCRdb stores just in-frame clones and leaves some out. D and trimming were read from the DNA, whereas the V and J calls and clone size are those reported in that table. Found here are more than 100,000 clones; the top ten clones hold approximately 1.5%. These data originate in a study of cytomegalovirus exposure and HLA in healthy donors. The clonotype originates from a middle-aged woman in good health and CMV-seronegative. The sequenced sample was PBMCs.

The CDR3 sequence: CAISESSGGLGYGYTF. The CDR3 nucleotides are TGTGCCATCAGTGAGTCCTCAGGGGGCCTGGGCTATGGCTACACCTTC. J is TRBJ1-2 and V is TRBV10-3; TRBD1 matches at 8 bases. The V segment lost 0 bases and the J segment 4 bases; nucleotides outside the gene matches: 7. The CDR3 sequence is 16 residues long. Germline CDR1 is ENHRY and CDR2 is SYGVKD.